This TCR beta chain was identified in a study of T cells after yellow fever vaccination. Study outcomes and limitations: Boosting was followed by the reappearance of most primary-vaccination clones (around 95% CD4, 88% CD8). Within FACS-sorted repertoires, abundant clonotypes contaminating from the bulk population could be present. The secondary response showed a weaker magnitude and a faster peak, day 5 versus 15.

They built TCR cDNA with 5'RACE template switching, a step that put in a universal primer site and UMIs. MiXCR, applied by TCRdb to the 5' RACE reads, yields one record per CDR3 protein. The repertoire consists of around 340,000 distinct CDR3 sequences, with roughly 8.7% occurring once and the leading ten covering 18%. This clonotype was seen a few times. The antigen is unknown. This CDR3 has 14 residues. V was cut by 4 bases and J by 0 bases, with 8 bases left in between. CDR1 and CDR2 from the germline V gene are SNHLY and FYNNEI. The starting material was PBMCs, obtained on the day of the first yellow fever vaccination. The rearrangement uses TRBV2 and TRBJ2-3, with D hard to call. This clonotype was obtained from a young man who received the YFV17D yellow fever vaccine. The CDR3 nucleotides read TGTGCCAGCAGTGTCAGTACTAGCACAGATACGCAGTATTTT. It codes for CASSVSTSTDTQYF.